These T cell receptor beta chains were read from a single sample in a study of blood T cells in healthy people across ages. In TCRdb, the 5' RACE reads were re-called with MiXCR into one record per CDR3 protein. The sample has just under 750,000 distinct CDR3 sequences, approximately 22% seen once. Sequenced material: blood. Source of these receptors: a man aged 70 or older in good health. CDR3s include the opening cysteine and the closing phenylalanine or tryptophan. Clone size appears in some rows only: once, few, many, or a class for an expanded clone.

length | size | V | CDR3
12 | NA | TRBV12-3/TRBV12-4 | CASSSVPGGYTF
13 | few | TRBV3-1 | CASGVRGQSEAFF
15 | few | TRBV20-1 | CSARDFGGLGAEAFF
14 | NA | TRBV6-1 | CASSPEGGWNGYTF
10 | many | TRBV5-1 | CASRGDTQYF
15 | NA | TRBV4-1 | CASSQLYIPNTEAFF
14 | once | TRBV3-1 | CASSGDSPFIEAFF
11 | many | TRBV29-1 | CSVSSYNEQFF
16 | NA | TRBV6-6 | CASSYGLATSTDTQYF
11 | few | TRBV25-1 | CASSEHNEQFF
16 | few | TRBV7-9 | CASSLGTASSTDTQYF
14 | NA | TRBV7-9 | CASGERLMADTQYF
15 | NA | TRBV2 | CASSEVGQGMGGYTF
16 | NA | TRBV5-1 | CASHSGVAGKTDTQYF
14 | few | TRBV4-1 | CASSHGTGSYEQYF
15 | NA | TRBV6-6 | CASSSMTGEEGGYTF
12 | NA | TRBV12-3/TRBV12-4 | CASRQGSDGYTF
16 | few | TRBV5-1 | CASSLLGDASDYGYTF
12 | few | TRBV24-1 | CATSRGVTPQHF
14 | few | TRBV29-1 | CSVTTRASLNEQFF
12 | few | TRBV12-3/TRBV12-4 | CASSPRHPVLFF
12 | NA | TRBV6-2/TRBV6-3 | CASYRGTGELFF
16 | NA | TRBV6-1 | CASSDWGLGTKNIQYF